This T cell receptor beta chain was obtained from a study of human T cells and chemical hapten exposure. Study overall: Donors were sensitized with 2% DPC on the upper inner arm.

Study-wide points: It was expanded TCRs that formed significantly more large CDR3 similarity clusters than controls did. The study found that PT1 expanded TCR counts correlated positively with patch test score.

The CDR3 covers 14 residues. With 0 bases removed from V and 6 bases from J, the gap between germline ends came to 11 bases. CDR1 is MNHNY, CDR2 SVGAGI, per germline (reference sequence). The time point here: pre-sensitization, week 0. Treatment in this sample: therapeutic diphenylcyclopropenone sensitization with weekly scalp DPC. This clonotype appeared many times. Its antigen is unidentified. As the library was built, unique molecular identifiers were attached to individual cDNA molecules. In TCRdb, the RACE reads were re-called with MiXCR into one record per CDR3 protein. Among some 84,000 distinct CDR3 sequences listed, about 8.5% were seen once.

The clonotype comes from a man aged 40-55 years with alopecia areata. Some clones in this sample may be carry-over from other donors' samples. The J gene is TRBJ1-1, the V gene TRBV6-6; D gene ambiguous. The sequenced sample was whole blood, obtained in connection with sensitization to the hapten diphenylcyclopropenone (DPC). The CDR3: CASSYSEGFSEAFF. In DNA, the CDR3 is TGTGCCAGCAGTTACTCGGAGGGTTTTTCTGAAGCTTTCTTT.